These 25 T cell receptor beta chains came from one sample sequenced in a study of identical twins. TCRdb passed the 5' RACE reads through MiXCR, listing each CDR3 protein once. The sample consists of about 530,000 distinct CDR3 sequences, about a fifth of them appearing once. The same specimen was also included in a second study, on yellow fever vaccine responses in identical twins.

Source material: CD4+ T cells sorted from blood. The receptors were sampled from a woman younger than 35 in good health.

This clonotype was seen only a few times. This chain uses TRBV29-1 with TRBJ2-1; D is possibly TRBD2 (7 bases). Germline V gene lookup returns CDR1 SQVTM and CDR2 ANQGSEA. The CDR3 has 16 residues. The V end was cut by 5 bases, the J end by 6 bases, with 23 bases between. The CDR3 bases are TGCAGCGTTTCACCTCAGGGGAGGGCGCTAGGCAATGAGCAGTTCTTC. Its protein is CSVSPQGRALGNEQFF.

This sequence joins TRBV5-1 and TRBJ2-5, with D uncertain. The germline V gene encodes CDR1 SGHRS and CDR2 YFSETQ. The CDR3 totals 13 residues. The V and J ends lost 3 bases and 2 bases respectively, with 8 bases between them. CDR3 DNA: TGCGCCAGCAGCTGGGCTTTTCAAGAGACCCAGTACTTC. This translates into CASSWAFQETQYF.

V and J are TRBV20-1 and TRBJ2-3; 10 bases are a match to TRBD2. J was trimmed by 6 bases and V by 3 bases; bases with no gene match: 9. The V gene's germline CDR1 is DFQATT and CDR2 SNEGSKA (reference sequence). CDR3 length equals 15 residues. The CDR3, as DNA: TGCAGTGCTAGGGATGTAGCGGGGGGCCGGGATACGCAGTATTTT. This translates into CSARDVAGGRDTQYF.

This clonotype showed up just a few times. The chain combines TRBV10-3 with TRBJ2-1; 9 bases are a match to TRBD2. J gave up 9 bases and V 2 bases, and 5 bases lay outside the gene matches. CDR3 size: 14 residues. The germline V gene has CDR1 ENHRY and CDR2 SYGVKD. CDR3 bases: TGTGCCATCAGTGAGGGGACTAGCTGGATTGAGCAGTTCTTC. It specifies CAISEGTSWIEQFF.

This CDR3 reads CASSPPGQLTIPLHF. CDR3 DNA sequence: TGTGCCAGCAGTCCCCCTGGACAGCTGACAATACCCCTCCACTTT. The chain joins TRBV12-3 or TRBV12-4 to TRBJ1-6; tentative D call: TRBD1 (6 bases). V was cut by 5 bases and J by 12 bases, with 20 bases left in between. The CDR3 length is 15 residues.

This clonotype was counted only a few times. V and J are TRBV5-1 and TRBJ2-1, with 7 bases lining up with TRBD2. The junction had 11 bases not matched to a gene; V was cut back by 5 bases and J by 9 bases. CDR3 length equals 14 residues. The germline V gene encodes CDR1 SGHRS and CDR2 YFSETQ. The CDR3 region has the DNA TGCGCCAGCAGTTCTATGACTAGCAACCTTGAGCAGTTCTTC. This gives the protein CASSSMTSNLEQFF.

In its sample, this clonotype was seen a few times. The V call is TRBV5-1, the J call TRBJ1-1; TRBD1 aligns across 8 bases. The germline V gene has CDR1 SGHRS and CDR2 YFSETQ. The CDR3 contains 14 residues. Trimming took 2 bases from V and 4 from J; bases not matched to a gene: 4. CDR3 nucleotide sequence: TGCGCCAGCAGCTTACAGGGGGGAGCCACTGAAGCTTTCTTT. This encodes CASSLQGGATEAFF.

This rearrangement joins TRBV4-1 to TRBJ2-1; 8 positions agree with TRBD2. The CDR3 sequence is 17 residues long. Germline V gene data show CDR1 as MGHRA and CDR2 as YSYEKL. J was trimmed by 6 bases and V by 6 bases; bases with no gene match: 16. In nucleotides, the CDR3 is TGCGCCAGCAGTCGCTCCCCGGGACTAGTCGGGGTCAATGAGCAGTTCTTC. Amino acids: CASSRSPGLVGVNEQFF.

The chain has TRBV5-1 and TRBJ2-1; 10 nucleotides match TRBD2. V dropped 4 bases and J dropped 7; count of bases not matched to a gene: 8. CDR3 length: 15 amino acids. From germline, CDR1 is SGHRS and CDR2 YFSETQ. CDR3: CASSRTSGVLNEQFF. As DNA, the CDR3 is TGCGCCAGCAGCAGAACTAGCGGGGTTCTTAATGAGCAGTTCTTC.

This clonotype has a handful of counts. J is TRBJ2-5 and V is TRBV12-3 or TRBV12-4, with 7 bases fitting TRBD1. The CDR3 is made up of 14 amino acids. V shed 5 bases and J 1 base; nucleotides not matched to a gene: 4. CDR3 region: CASSPGQVQETQYF. In DNA, the CDR3 is TGTGCCAGCAGTCCCGGACAGGTCCAAGAGACCCAGTACTTC.

The chain employs TRBV18 and TRBJ2-1, with TRBD2 matching 10 bases. The CDR3 covers 16 residues. Germline lookup yields CDR1 KGHSH and CDR2 LQKENI. V shed 3 bases, J shed 5 bases, and the junction held 7 bases outside the gene matches. For the CDR3, the DNA is TGTGCCAGCTCACCTCCAAGCGGGAGGGCCCACAATGAGCAGTTCTTC. It specifies CASSPPSGRAHNEQFF.

This rearrangement joins TRBV5-1 to TRBJ2-2; unclear D gene. CDR1 and CDR2 from the germline V gene are SGHRS and YFSETQ. This CDR3 is 14 amino acids long. V lost 5 bases and J lost 5, with 13 bases in between. The CDR3 coding sequence is TGCGCCAGCAGGGGTGGGGTCGAGACCGGGGAGCTGTTTTTT. This encodes CASRGGVETGELFF.

This rearrangement joins TRBV5-1 to TRBJ2-7, with D possibly TRBD2 on 5 matching bases. The CDR3 runs 15 residues. With 0 bases removed from V and 4 bases from J, the gap between germline ends came to 14 bases. Germline-derived CDR1 and CDR2 are SGHRS and YFSETQ. The CDR3 here is CASSLVTGISYEQYF. The CDR3 bases are TGCGCCAGCAGCTTGGTCACGGGAATTTCGTACGAGCAGTACTTC.

V and J are TRBV5-1 and TRBJ1-2; D unresolved. Trimming stripped 1 base from V and 5 bases from J, with 15 bases between. This CDR3 has 15 amino acids. Germline CDR1 SGHRS, CDR2 YFSETQ. The CDR3 DNA sequence: TGCGCCAGCAGCTTGCAGGACGGAGAGGCGTATGGCTACACCTTC. Its translation is CASSLQDGEAYGYTF.

In its sample, this clonotype was seen a few times. This sequence joins TRBV18 and TRBJ2-2; unclear D gene. Trimming removed 0 bases at V and 6 bases at J, with 5 bases between. The germline V gene encodes CDR1 KGHSH and CDR2 LQKENI. The CDR3 extends over 13 amino acids. The CDR3 is CASSPPTPGELFF. As DNA, the CDR3 is TGTGCCAGCTCACCACCGACCCCCGGGGAGCTGTTTTTT.

This clonotype has just a few counts. The chain carries TRBV3-1 and TRBJ2-7; D remains unclear. There are 15 residues in the CDR3. The germline V gene encodes CDR1 LGHDT and CDR2 YNNKEL (reference sequence). The V end was cut by 4 bases, the J end by 0 bases, with 13 bases between. DNA of the CDR3: TGTGCCAGCAGCCTAACGGACCACACCTCCTACGAGCAGTACTTC. Amino acids: CASSLTDHTSYEQYF.

This clonotype was picked up a small number of times. The rearrangement uses TRBV20-1 and TRBJ2-3, with 11 bases that match TRBD2. CDR1 is DFQATT, CDR2 SNEGSKA, per germline (reference sequence). After removal of 5 bases from V and 4 bases from J, the junction contained 5 bases not matched to a gene. This CDR3 spans 14 amino acids. Written as DNA, the CDR3 is TGCAGTGCTGGACTTAGCGGGGGGGCAGATACGCAGTATTTT. Its translation is CSAGLSGGADTQYF.

The table lists this clonotype with a few counts. This chain connects TRBV5-1 to TRBJ2-1; D gene ambiguous. Trimming left V 3 bases short and J 0 bases short, with 10 bases between. The CDR3 totals 15 residues. Germline CDR1 SGHRS, CDR2 YFSETQ. The CDR3 reads CASSYYTFSYNEQFF. The CDR3 nucleotides are TGCGCCAGCAGCTATTATACCTTCTCCTACAATGAGCAGTTCTTC.

CDR3: CASSTRTGKNIQYF. The CDR3 DNA reads TGTGCCAGCAGCACTCGGACGGGCAAAAACATTCAGTACTTC. The chain joins TRBV7-9 to TRBJ2-4; D call uncertain. Germline-derived CDR1 and CDR2 are SEHNR and FQNEAQ (reference sequence). This CDR3 comprises 14 residues. V gave up 5 bases and J gave up 3 bases, with 11 bases separating them.

The chain carries TRBV5-1 and TRBJ2-3; TRBD2 agrees at 12 bases. Trimming removed 5 bases from V and 6 bases from J; junction bases left unmatched: 22. The CDR3 loop spans 20 amino acids. Germline V gives CDR1 SGHRS, CDR2 YFSETQ. The CDR3 DNA reads TGCGCCAGCAGTCCAACCGGGACTAGCGGGCCCCTGATCCGGGGGGATACGCAGTATTTT. Its translation is CASSPTGTSGPLIRGDTQYF.

The chain employs TRBV18 and TRBJ2-1, with 10 positions matching TRBD2. CDR3 length: 16 amino acids. J was trimmed by 7 bases and V by 0 bases; bases with no gene match: 6. CDR1 KGHSH and CDR2 LQKENI come from the germline V gene. CDR3 region: CASSPPKRGGVNEQFF. As DNA, the CDR3 is TGTGCCAGCTCACCACCGAAGCGGGGGGGCGTTAATGAGCAGTTCTTC.

The chain combines TRBV24-1 with TRBJ2-1; TRBD2 matches at 9 bases. In germline, CDR1 is KGHDR, CDR2 SFDVKD. V lost 10 bases to trimming and J lost 6 bases; unmatched junction nucleotides: 6. The CDR3 extends over 13 amino acids. The CDR3: CATGTSSGNEQFF. Here the CDR3 DNA reads TGTGCCACAGGGACTAGCTCGGGCAATGAGCAGTTCTTC.

This clonotype was found a few times. V usage is TRBV20-1 and J usage is TRBJ1-2; D is unresolved. Germline CDR1 is DFQATT and CDR2 is SNEGSKA (reference sequence). Trimming took 0 bases from V and 2 from J, leaving 4 bases between them. This CDR3 comprises 12 residues. This CDR3 is CSARDLNYGYTF. The CDR3 DNA is TGCAGTGCTAGAGATCTAAACTATGGCTACACCTTC.

This clonotype was counted a few times. The rearrangement links TRBV12-3 or TRBV12-4 to TRBJ1-5, with TRBD1 identical over 7 bases. The V segment lost 5 bases and the J segment 5 bases; nucleotides outside the gene matches: 12. The CDR3 spans 16 residues. In DNA, the CDR3 is TGTGCCAGCAGTAGGGACAGCTCAGGATGGGATCAGCCCCAGCATTTT. This translates into CASSRDSSGWDQPQHF.

This chain links TRBV20-1 with TRBJ2-1, with 9 positions matching TRBD2. CDR1 and CDR2 from the germline V gene are DFQATT and SNEGSKA (reference sequence). After removal of 2 bases from V and 2 bases from J, the junction contained 7 bases not matched to a gene. This CDR3 contains 16 residues. The DNA for the CDR3 is TGCAGTGCTAGAATTTTCGGCGGGGGGGCCTACAATGAGCAGTTCTTC. This sequence encodes CSARIFGGGAYNEQFF.